Sequencing of this T cell receptor (beta chain) was carried out in a study of blood T cell repertoires in COVID-19 (dated by TCRdb to the early 2020s). General notes on the study: Samples covering the acute and convalescent phases of COVID-19 were provided by collaborators in the United States, Italy and Spain. The material from the prospective study consisted of cDNA or gDNA derived from T cells, B-cell-depleted T cells, or PBMCs. Subjects who had been exposed to COVID-19, were actively infected with it, or had recovered from it provided the deeply sampled blood TCRbeta repertoires that made up the dataset. The repertoires were made available in a free public database intended to serve as a resource for research on the immune response to SARS-CoV-2. The samples were drawn from two sources: the first 160 participants of the ongoing ImmuneRACE study, and 1,200 or so subjects contributed by 6 global collaborators. Sample metadata almost always included a de-identified subject ID, COVID-19 status, age in years and sex. Where available, HLA class I and class II types were obtained from metadata supplied by the sample provider rather than from assay-based typing. Study-wide findings and limitations: Clinical and demographic metadata were provided uncurated, with the amount varying by source and participant.

TCRbeta CDR3 regions were amplified from genomic DNA by means of the immunoSEQ Assay, a bias-controlled multiplex PCR. Per the authors' processing: Nucleated cell counts per sample were estimated from amplification of reference gene primers within the assay. Sequence reads were collapsed and filtered to measure the absolute abundance of every unique TCRbeta CDR3 rearrangement. For each sample, productive Simpson clonality was calculated as the square root of Simpson's diversity index across productive rearrangements. TCRdb carries this immuneACCESS record with in-frame sequences only. Its versions omit some clonotypes, under half of them owing to an unresolved V gene in the studies checked, with the rest unexplained. V, J and clone size derive from that table, while D and trimming were established from the DNA sequence. The sample contains 130,000 to 150,000 clones, roughly 90% of them found a single time. 0.95% to 1.5% of the sample goes to the ten largest clones.

About this clone: It has no known antigen specificity. Per-base quality was not reported, and no clone a single base away is much larger than it.

V loses 3 bases of germline sequence and J loses 5 bases, and the interval between the two ends is 10 bases. The CDR3 contains 12 residues, cysteine and phenylalanine counted. Kept here is only the CDR3 DNA, which spans 36 bases and is read in frame from base 1. For CDR1 and CDR2, the germline V gene (reference sequence) lists DFQATT and SNEGSKA. In the prospective study, participants were about 18 to 95 years old, resided in about 25 geographic areas of the United States, and were enrolled through a virtual design. In the prospective study, participants were assigned to cohorts based on the clinical history participants reported in a screening survey and a study questionnaire. Each participant in the prospective study had whole blood, serum and a nasopharyngeal or oropharyngeal swab collected by mobile phlebotomists. Participants in the prospective study had the option to provide additional blood draws and questionnaires over an approximately 2-month period. Before DNA extraction, prospective study blood samples were shipped either frozen or at room temperature.

The chain couples TRBV20-1 to TRBJ2-5; the D region possibly corresponds to TRBD2 (6 bases align). The specimen sequenced was PBMCs or T cells enriched from blood (not recorded which). This TCR was sampled from a woman in her thirties with acute COVID-19. Here the CDR3 is given as CSASFREETQYF. The DNA reads TGCAGTGCTAGTTTCCGGGAGGAGACCCAGTACTTC.